The 27 T cell receptor beta chains reported below all come from one sample, sequenced in a study of blood T cell repertoires in COVID-19. The protocol was immunoSEQ multiplex PCR, while the TCRdb copy is restricted to in-frame clones and leaves out a portion. This table holds about 270,000 clones, around 88% found once. Sequencing was carried out using PBMCs or T cells enriched from blood (not recorded which). The receptors stem from a woman aged 40-49 years with acute COVID-19.

V gene TRBV6-2 or TRBV6-3 combines with J gene TRBJ2-7; TRBD1 matches 7 bases. Germline values: CDR1 MNHEY, CDR2 SVGEGT. The CDR3 runs to 14 residues. After removal of 2 bases from V and 3 bases from J, the junction contained 4 bases not matched to a gene. The CDR3 sequence is CASSYLGQNYEQYF. The CDR3 DNA reads TGTGCCAGCAGTTACCTGGGACAGAACTACGAGCAGTACTTC.

This rearrangement joins TRBV6-5 to TRBJ1-6; D gene unclear. Trimming stripped 7 bases from V and 0 bases from J, with 10 bases between. CDR1 and CDR2 (germline): MNHEY, SVGAGI. This CDR3 contains 15 residues. The CDR3: CASTYGSSYNSPLHF. As DNA, the CDR3 is TGTGCCAGCACGTATGGGAGCTCCTATAATTCACCCCTCCACTTT.

CDR3 sequence (DNA): TGTGCCAGCAGCCCCCTTTCCCCTAGCGGGACTGAGACCCAGTACTTC. Amino acid sequence: CASSPLSPSGTETQYF. The V call is TRBV3-1 (or the pseudogene TRBV3-2), the J call TRBJ2-5; TRBD2 matches at 9 bases. The CDR3 extends over 16 amino acids. Germline V gene data show CDR1 as LGHDT and CDR2 as YNNKEL (reference sequence). V shed 4 bases and J 5 bases; nucleotides not matched to a gene: 11.

The chain uses TRBV7-2 and TRBJ2-3; D ambiguous. This CDR3 contains 13 residues. Trimming removed 3 bases from V and 5 bases from J, with 9 bases in between. Germline CDR1 reads SGHTA; CDR2 reads FQGNSA. CDR3 amino acids: CASSFVPRDTQYF. The CDR3 DNA follows: TGTGCCAGCAGCTTCGTCCCGCGAGATACGCAGTATTTT.

This rearrangement joins TRBV11-2 to TRBJ1-1, with D perhaps matching TRBD1 (6 bases). The CDR3 has 13 residues. Germline-derived CDR1 and CDR2 are SGHAT and FQNNGV. V lost 7 bases, J lost 8 bases, and 17 bases lay in between. The CDR3 protein is CASIEYLGTEAFF. DNA for the CDR3: TGTGCCAGCATCGAATACCTTGGGACAGAAGCTTTCTTT.

The chain is built from TRBV9 and TRBJ1-5; D call uncertain. This CDR3 contains 15 residues. Germline CDR1 is SGDLS and CDR2 is YYNGEE. Trimming stripped 0 bases from V and 1 base from J, with 8 bases between. CDR3 coding DNA: TGTGCCAGCAGCGTAGGAGGGCTGAGCAATCAGCCCCAGCATTTT. Residues: CASSVGGLSNQPQHF.

V is TRBV5-1 and J is TRBJ2-4, with a possible D match to TRBD1 (5 bases). Germline-derived CDR1 and CDR2 are SGHRS and YFSETQ. CDR3 size: 14 residues. Trimming removed 0 bases from V and 6 bases from J, with 10 bases in between. This CDR3 reads CASSLVAQGNIQYF. The CDR3 region has the DNA TGCGCCAGCAGCTTGGTTGCCCAGGGAAACATTCAGTACTTC.

This sequence joins TRBV5-4 and TRBJ1-2; 7 bases fit TRBD1. The CDR3 is 13 amino acids. V was clipped by 0 bases and J by 6 bases; unmatched bases: 2. The germline V gene has CDR1 SGHNT and CDR2 YYREEE (reference sequence). The chain's CDR3 is CASSLGTGDGYTF. The CDR3 nucleotides read TGTGCCAGCAGCTTGGGCACAGGGGATGGCTACACCTTC.

Here the CDR3 DNA reads TGTGCCAGCAGCCCGGGACAGGGGGTGGAGACCCAGTACTTC. This translates into CASSPGQGVETQYF. V and J are TRBV5-6 and TRBJ2-5; TRBD1 matches 11 bases. The CDR3 covers 14 residues. Germline-derived CDR1 and CDR2 are SGHDT and YYEEEE. The V segment lost 4 bases and the J segment 5 bases; nucleotides outside the gene matches: 4.

The V gene is TRBV6-5, the J gene TRBJ1-1; D remains ambiguous. The CDR3 has 14 residues. The ends were cut back, 4 bases at V and 2 bases at J, with 11 bases in the middle. Per germline, CDR1 MNHEY and CDR2 SVGAGI. Written as DNA, the CDR3 is TGTGCCAGCAGTTCTACTGCCTACAACACTGAAGCTTTCTTT. Residues: CASSSTAYNTEAFF.

The chain carries TRBV4-2 and TRBJ2-3; unclear D gene. Germline CDR1 LGHNA, CDR2 YNFKEQ. The CDR3 covers 16 residues. V was shortened by 0 bases and J by 4 bases, with 14 bases between the two germline ends. This CDR3 reads CASSQESHPAADTQYF. The CDR3, as DNA: TGTGCCAGCAGCCAAGAAAGTCACCCCGCGGCAGATACGCAGTATTTT.

Only a few counts were recorded for this clone. This sequence joins TRBV7-9 and TRBJ1-2; TRBD1 matches 8 bases. Looked up from germline, CDR1 is SEHNR and CDR2 is FQNEAQ (reference sequence). The CDR3 runs to 16 residues. Trimming at V came to 1 base and at J to 8 bases, leaving 12 bases not matched to a gene. CDR3 region: CASSLVRDRRSRGYTF. CDR3 nucleotide sequence: TGTGCCAGCAGCTTAGTCCGGGACAGGCGCTCTAGGGGCTACACCTTC. The whole variable domain, remainder taken from reference TRBV7-9 and TRBJ1-2, is DTGVSQNPRHKITKRGQNVTFRCDPISEHNRLYWYRQTLGQGPEFLTYFQNEAQLEKSRLLSDRFSAERPKGSFSTLEIQRTEQGDSAMYLCASSLVRDRRSRGYTFGSGTRLTVV.

V is TRBV10-2 and J is TRBJ1-6; D unresolved. Between the trimmed V and J ends, which lost 8 bases and 6 bases, there was a span of 11 bases. The CDR3 runs to 13 residues. Germline CDR1 is WSHSY and CDR2 is SAAADI. The CDR3 DNA reads as TGCGCCAGCCTTAGAGAAGTTAATTCACCCCTCCACTTT. Protein sequence: CASLREVNSPLHF.

This clone is a singleton in its sample. The chain couples TRBV2 to TRBJ1-5; D is unclear. In germline, CDR1 is SNHLY, CDR2 FYNNEI. Trimming took 4 bases from V and 7 from J, leaving 11 bases between them. CDR3 length: 13 residues. The CDR3 DNA reads as TGTGCCAGCAGTGTCGAGGGATACCAGCCCCAGCATTTT. Protein: CASSVEGYQPQHF.

The chain links TRBV5-1 to TRBJ1-2, with 7 bases lining up with TRBD1. The CDR3 length is 13 residues. With 4 bases clipped from V and 7 bases from J, the junction kept 7 bases outside the gene matches. Germline V CDR1 and CDR2: SGHRS, YFSETQ. CDR3: CASSVDREAGYTF. CDR3 sequence (DNA): TGCGCCAGCAGCGTCGACAGGGAGGCTGGCTACACCTTC.

The chain joins TRBV30 to TRBJ1-1, with D possibly being TRBD1 (6 bases). This CDR3 is 12 amino acids long. CDR1 and CDR2 from the germline V gene are GTSNPN and SVGIG (reference sequence). V lost 3 bases and J 10 bases, leaving 15 bases between the germline ends. CDR3: CAWRRVTGIAFF. The CDR3 nucleotides read TGTGCCTGGAGGAGGGTAACAGGGATAGCTTTCTTT.

This chain connects TRBV5-1 to TRBJ1-1; D not certain. V was shortened by 2 bases and J by 1 base, with 12 bases between the two germline ends. This CDR3 has 15 amino acids. Looked up from germline, CDR1 is SGHRS and CDR2 is YFSETQ. The CDR3 sequence: CASSLMRAGNTEAFF. CDR3 nucleotide sequence: TGCGCCAGCAGCTTAATGAGGGCCGGGAACACTGAAGCTTTCTTT. The full variable domain, its missing parts supplied by reference TRBV5-1 and TRBJ1-1, is KAGVTQTPRYLIKTRGQQVTLSCSPISGHRSVSWYQQTPGQGLQFLFEYFSETQRNKGNFPGRFSGRQFSNSRSEMNVSTLELGDSALYLCASSLMRAGNTEAFFGQGTRLTVV.

V gene TRBV5-5 combines with J gene TRBJ1-5; D is possibly TRBD1 (6 bases). Germline CDR1 reads SGHKS; CDR2 reads YYEKEE (reference sequence). The CDR3 length is 15 residues. Trimming pared 1 base from V and 4 bases from J, leaving 12 bases between. The CDR3: CASSLLGQNNQPQHF. DNA of the CDR3: TGTGCCAGCAGCTTGTTAGGACAGAATAATCAGCCCCAGCATTTT. Full variable domain (remainder filled in from reference TRBV5-5 and TRBJ1-5): DAGVTQSPTHLIKTRGQQVTLRCSPISGHKSVSWYQQVLGQGPQFIFQYYEKEERGRGNFPDRFSARQFPNYSSELNVNALLLGDSALYLCASSLLGQNNQPQHFGDGTRLSIL.

The V gene is TRBV7-9, the J gene TRBJ2-5, with 15 bases aligning to TRBD2. CDR1 is SEHNR and CDR2 is FQNEAQ in the germline V gene (reference sequence). The V segment lost 3 bases and the J segment 5 bases; nucleotides outside the gene matches: 4. The CDR3 is 16 amino acids. The CDR3 here is CASSLGLAGGSETQYF. The CDR3, as DNA: TGTGCCAGCAGCTTGGGACTAGCGGGAGGTTCGGAGACCCAGTACTTC.

The chain combines TRBV2 with TRBJ1-5; TRBD1 matches at 8 bases. The CDR3 consists of 16 residues. Germline CDR1 SNHLY, CDR2 FYNNEI. The trim removed 6 bases at V and 0 bases at J, leaving 7 bases unmatched. The DNA for the CDR3 is TGTGCCAGCAGCCAGGACAGGGCGGGTAGCAATCAGCCCCAGCATTTT. Encoded protein: CASSQDRAGSNQPQHF.

The V and J genes are TRBV27 and TRBJ1-2, with 9 bases matching TRBD1. The ends lost 5 bases at V and 6 bases at J; junction bases unmatched: 7. The CDR3 sequence is 14 residues long. Looked up from germline, CDR1 is MNHEY and CDR2 is SMNVEV (reference sequence). The CDR3 sequence: CASSPLTGGNGYTF. The CDR3 region has the DNA TGTGCCAGCAGTCCTTTGACAGGGGGGAATGGCTACACCTTC.

This chain links TRBV3-1 (or the pseudogene TRBV3-2) with TRBJ2-1; the D gene is possibly TRBD1 (6 bases). V was trimmed by 4 bases and J by 3 bases, leaving 13 bases between them. Per the germline V gene, CDR1 is LGHDT and CDR2 is YNNKEL (reference sequence). The length of the CDR3 is 15 residues. The CDR3 sequence: CASSLRQAIYNEQFF. CDR3 bases: TGTGCCAGCAGCCTTCGACAGGCGATCTACAATGAGCAGTTCTTC.

Concerning this clone itself: The same CDR3 is also encoded by other DNA sequences in this sample. The chain has TRBV11-3 and TRBJ1-1; D is ambiguous. Germline CDR1 is SGHNT and CDR2 is YENEEA. CDR3 length: 13 amino acids. The germline V and J ends were trimmed by 6 bases and 0 bases, with 8 bases remaining between them. CDR3 protein: CASSSTVNTEAFF. In nucleotides, the CDR3 is TGTGCCAGCAGTTCTACAGTGAACACTGAAGCTTTCTTT.

The rearrangement links TRBV24-1 to TRBJ2-3, with 10 bases aligning to TRBD2. The V gene end was trimmed by 7 bases and the J gene end by 0 bases; junction bases not matched to a gene: 12. The germline V gene encodes CDR1 KGHDR and CDR2 SFDVKD. The CDR3 contains 18 residues. The CDR3 loop is CATRPAGGPSASTDTQYF. In DNA, the CDR3 is TGTGCCACCAGACCAGCGGGAGGGCCGAGCGCAAGCACAGATACGCAGTATTTT.

About this clone: The identical CDR3 is also encoded by other nucleotide sequences in the sample. The chain uses TRBV19 and TRBJ2-5, with D possibly matching TRBD1 (6 bases). CDR3 length: 13 residues. The V end lost 5 bases, the J end lost 2 bases, and 9 bases lay between the germline ends. Per the germline V gene, CDR1 is LNHDA and CDR2 is SQIVND (reference sequence). The CDR3 nucleotides are TGTGCCAGTAGTGGGCAGGGGCAAGAGACCCAGTACTTC. Protein product: CASSGQGQETQYF.

The rearrangement joins TRBV27 to TRBJ1-1; TRBD1 agrees at 7 bases. V shed 1 base, J shed 1 base, and the junction held 3 bases outside the gene matches. CDR3 size: 15 residues. Germline CDR1 reads MNHEY; CDR2 reads SMNVEV (reference sequence). The CDR3 is CASSLWTGGNTEAFF. CDR3 DNA: TGTGCCAGCAGTTTATGGACAGGAGGGAACACTGAAGCTTTCTTT.

The chain has TRBV7-6 and TRBJ2-2; possible D gene TRBD1, 5 bases. The ends were cut back, 5 bases at V and 2 bases at J, with 12 bases in the middle. The CDR3 totals 15 residues. Germline CDR1 is SGHVS and CDR2 is FNYEAQ. CDR3 bases: TGTGCCAGCAGCCAGACAGTTCTCAACACCGGGGAGCTGTTTTTT. It codes for CASSQTVLNTGELFF. The full variable domain, rest sourced from reference TRBV7-6 and TRBJ2-2, is GAGVSQSPRYKVTKRGQDVALRCDPISGHVSLYWYRQALGQGPEFLTYFNYEAQQDKSGLPNDRFSAERPEGSISTLTIQRTEQRDSAMYRCASSQTVLNTGELFFGEGSRLTVL.